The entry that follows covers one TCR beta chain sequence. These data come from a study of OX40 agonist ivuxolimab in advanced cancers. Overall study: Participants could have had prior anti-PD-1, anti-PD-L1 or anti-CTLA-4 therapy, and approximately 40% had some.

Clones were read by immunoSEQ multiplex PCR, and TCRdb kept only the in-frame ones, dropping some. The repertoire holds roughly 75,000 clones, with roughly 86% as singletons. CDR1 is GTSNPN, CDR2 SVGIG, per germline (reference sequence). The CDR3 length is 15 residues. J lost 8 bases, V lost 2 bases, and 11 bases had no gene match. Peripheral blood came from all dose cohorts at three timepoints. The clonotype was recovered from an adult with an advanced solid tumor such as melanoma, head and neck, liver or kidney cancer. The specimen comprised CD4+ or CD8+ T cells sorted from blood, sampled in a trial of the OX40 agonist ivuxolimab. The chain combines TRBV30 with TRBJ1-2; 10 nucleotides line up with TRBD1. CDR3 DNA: TGTGCCTGGAGTCAAAGTCCGGGACAGGGGAGCGGCTACACCTTC. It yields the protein CAWSQSPGQGSGYTF.